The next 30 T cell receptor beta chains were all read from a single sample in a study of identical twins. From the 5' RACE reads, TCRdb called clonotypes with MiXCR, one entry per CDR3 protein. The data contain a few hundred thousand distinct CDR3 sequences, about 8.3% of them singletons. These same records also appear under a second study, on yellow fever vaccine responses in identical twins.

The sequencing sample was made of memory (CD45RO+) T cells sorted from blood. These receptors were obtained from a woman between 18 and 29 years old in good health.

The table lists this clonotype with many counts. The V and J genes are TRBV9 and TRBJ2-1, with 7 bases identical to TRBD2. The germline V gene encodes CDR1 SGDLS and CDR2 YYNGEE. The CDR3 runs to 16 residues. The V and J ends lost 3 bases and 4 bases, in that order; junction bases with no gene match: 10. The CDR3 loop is CASSDLERGFYNEQFF. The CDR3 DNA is TGTGCCAGCAGCGACCTTGAGCGGGGTTTTTACAATGAGCAGTTCTTC. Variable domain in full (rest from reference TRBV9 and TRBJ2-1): DSGVTQTPKHLITATGQRVTLRCSPRSGDLSVYWYQQSLDQGLQFLIQYYNGEERAKGNILERFSAQQFPDLHSELNLSSLELGDSALYFCASSDLERGFYNEQFFGPGTRLTVL.

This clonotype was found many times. CDR3 region: CASSLSGQGNTGELFF. CDR3 in DNA: TGTGCCAGCAGCTTATCGGGACAGGGGAACACCGGGGAGCTGTTTTTT. The chain carries TRBV7-9 and TRBJ2-2, with 9 bases matching TRBD1. The CDR3 consists of 16 residues. The junction had 2 bases not matched to a gene; V was cut back by 2 bases and J by 1 base. Germline V gene sequence: CDR1 SEHNR, CDR2 FQNEAQ (reference sequence).

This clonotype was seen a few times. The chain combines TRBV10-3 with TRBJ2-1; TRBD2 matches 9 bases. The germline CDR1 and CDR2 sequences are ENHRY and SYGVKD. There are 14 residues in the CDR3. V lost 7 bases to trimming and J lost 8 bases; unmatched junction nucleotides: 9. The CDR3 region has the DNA TGTGCCATCACCCCGGGACTAGCTGGGGATGAGCAGTTCTTC. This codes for CAITPGLAGDEQFF.

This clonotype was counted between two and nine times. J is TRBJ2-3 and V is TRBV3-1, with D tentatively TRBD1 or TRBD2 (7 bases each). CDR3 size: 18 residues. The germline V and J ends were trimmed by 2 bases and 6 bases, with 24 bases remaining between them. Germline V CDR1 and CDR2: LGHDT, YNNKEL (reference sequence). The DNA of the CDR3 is TGTGCCAGCAGCCAAATTGCCACAGGGGCGGGAGTAGTGGATACGCAGTATTTT. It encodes CASSQIATGAGVVDTQYF.

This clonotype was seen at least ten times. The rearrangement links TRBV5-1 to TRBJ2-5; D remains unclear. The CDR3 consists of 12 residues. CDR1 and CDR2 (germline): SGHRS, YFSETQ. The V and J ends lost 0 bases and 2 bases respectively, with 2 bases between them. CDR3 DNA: TGCGCCAGCAGCTTGGAGCAAGAGACCCAGTACTTC. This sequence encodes CASSLEQETQYF.

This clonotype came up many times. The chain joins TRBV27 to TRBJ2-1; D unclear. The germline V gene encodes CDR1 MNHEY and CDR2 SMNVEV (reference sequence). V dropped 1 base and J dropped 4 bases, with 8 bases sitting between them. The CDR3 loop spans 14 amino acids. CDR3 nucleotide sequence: TGTGCCAGCAGTTTATTAGGGCTATACAATGAGCAGTTCTTC. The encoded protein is CASSLLGLYNEQFF.

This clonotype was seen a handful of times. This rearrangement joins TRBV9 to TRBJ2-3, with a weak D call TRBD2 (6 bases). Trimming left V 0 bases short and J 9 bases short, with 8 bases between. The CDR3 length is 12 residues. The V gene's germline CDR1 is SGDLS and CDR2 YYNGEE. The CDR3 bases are TGTGCCAGCAGCGTAGACGGGAGCACGCAGTATTTT. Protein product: CASSVDGSTQYF.

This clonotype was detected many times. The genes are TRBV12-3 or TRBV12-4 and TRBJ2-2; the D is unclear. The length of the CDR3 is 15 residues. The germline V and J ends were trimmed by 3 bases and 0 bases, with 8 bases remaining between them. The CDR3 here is CASSLRKTNTGELFF. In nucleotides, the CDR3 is TGTGCCAGCAGTTTGAGAAAAACGAACACCGGGGAGCTGTTTTTT.

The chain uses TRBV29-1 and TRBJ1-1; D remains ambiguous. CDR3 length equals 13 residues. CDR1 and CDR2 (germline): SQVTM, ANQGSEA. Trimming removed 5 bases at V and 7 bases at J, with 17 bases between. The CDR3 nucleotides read TGCAGCGTTCTGGAAGGGCCTCACGGTGAAGCTTTCTTT. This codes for CSVLEGPHGEAFF.

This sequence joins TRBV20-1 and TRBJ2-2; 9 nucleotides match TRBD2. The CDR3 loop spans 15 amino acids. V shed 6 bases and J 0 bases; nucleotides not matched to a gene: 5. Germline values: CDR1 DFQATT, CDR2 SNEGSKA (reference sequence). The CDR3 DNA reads TGCAGTGCAGAATTAGCGGGAGCGAACACCGGGGAGCTGTTTTTT. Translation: CSAELAGANTGELFF.

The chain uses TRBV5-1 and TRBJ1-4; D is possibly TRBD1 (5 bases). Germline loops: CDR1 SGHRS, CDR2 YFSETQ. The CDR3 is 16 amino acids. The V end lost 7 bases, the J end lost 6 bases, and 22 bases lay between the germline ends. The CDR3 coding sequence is TGCGCCAGCTCCTCTTCGAGCGGCAGGGTTGATGAAAAACTGTTTTTT. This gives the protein CASSSSSGRVDEKLFF.

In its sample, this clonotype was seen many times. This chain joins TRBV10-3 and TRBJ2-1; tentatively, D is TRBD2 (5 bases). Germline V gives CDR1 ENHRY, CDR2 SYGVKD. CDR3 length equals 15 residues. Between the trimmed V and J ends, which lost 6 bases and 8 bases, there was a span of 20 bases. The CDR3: CAISPGKTSGYEQFF. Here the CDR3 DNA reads TGTGCCATCAGCCCGGGAAAAACTTCGGGCTATGAGCAGTTCTTC.

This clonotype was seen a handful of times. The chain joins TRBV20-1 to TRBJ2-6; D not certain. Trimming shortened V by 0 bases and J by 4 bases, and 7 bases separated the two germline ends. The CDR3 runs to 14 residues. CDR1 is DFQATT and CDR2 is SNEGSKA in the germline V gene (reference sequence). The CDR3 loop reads CSAREATGANVLTF. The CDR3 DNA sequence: TGCAGTGCTAGAGAAGCTACCGGGGCCAACGTCCTGACTTTC.

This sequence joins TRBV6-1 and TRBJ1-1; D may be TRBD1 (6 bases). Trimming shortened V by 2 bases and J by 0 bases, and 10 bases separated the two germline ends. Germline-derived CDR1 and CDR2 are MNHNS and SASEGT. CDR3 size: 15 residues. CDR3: CASSENGQMNTEAFF. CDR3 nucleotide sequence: TGTGCCAGCAGTGAAAACGGACAGATGAACACTGAAGCTTTCTTT.

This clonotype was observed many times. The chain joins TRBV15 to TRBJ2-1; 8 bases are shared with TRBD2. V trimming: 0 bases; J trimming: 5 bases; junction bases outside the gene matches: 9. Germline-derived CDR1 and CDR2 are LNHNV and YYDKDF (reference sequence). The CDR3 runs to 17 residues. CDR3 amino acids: CATSRDRGSGTNNEQFF. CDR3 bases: TGTGCCACCAGCAGAGATCGGGGTAGCGGGACAAACAATGAGCAGTTCTTC.

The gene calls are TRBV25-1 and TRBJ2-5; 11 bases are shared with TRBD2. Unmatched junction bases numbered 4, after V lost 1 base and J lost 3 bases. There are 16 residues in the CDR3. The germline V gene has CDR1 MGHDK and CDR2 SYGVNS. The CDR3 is CASSESVAGGEETQYF. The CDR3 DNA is TGTGCCAGCAGTGAATCCGTAGCGGGGGGGGAAGAGACCCAGTACTTC. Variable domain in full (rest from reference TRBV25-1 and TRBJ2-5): EADIYQTPRYLVIGTGKKITLECSQTMGHDKMYWYQQDPGMELHLIHYSYGVNSTEKGDLSSESTVSRIRTEHFPLTLESARPSHTSQYLCASSESVAGGEETQYFGPGTRLLVL.

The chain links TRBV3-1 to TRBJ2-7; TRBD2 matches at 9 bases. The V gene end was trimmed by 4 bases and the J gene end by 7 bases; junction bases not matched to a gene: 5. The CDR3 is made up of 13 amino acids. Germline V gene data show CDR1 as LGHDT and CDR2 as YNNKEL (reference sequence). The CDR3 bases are TGTGCCAGCAGCCCCAGTCTAGCGGGGGAGCAGTACTTC. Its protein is CASSPSLAGEQYF.

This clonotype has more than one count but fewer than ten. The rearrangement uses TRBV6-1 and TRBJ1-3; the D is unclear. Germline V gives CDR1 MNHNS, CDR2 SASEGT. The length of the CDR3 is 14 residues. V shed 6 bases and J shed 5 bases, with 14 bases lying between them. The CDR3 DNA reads TGTGCCAGCAGGGGCCACCTTTCGAGAAACACCATATATTTT. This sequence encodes CASRGHLSRNTIYF.

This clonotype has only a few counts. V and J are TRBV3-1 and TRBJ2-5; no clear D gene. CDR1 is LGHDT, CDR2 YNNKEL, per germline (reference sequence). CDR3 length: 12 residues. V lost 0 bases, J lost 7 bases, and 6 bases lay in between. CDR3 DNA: TGTGCCAGCAGCCAAGATTCGGGGACCCAGTACTTC. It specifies CASSQDSGTQYF.

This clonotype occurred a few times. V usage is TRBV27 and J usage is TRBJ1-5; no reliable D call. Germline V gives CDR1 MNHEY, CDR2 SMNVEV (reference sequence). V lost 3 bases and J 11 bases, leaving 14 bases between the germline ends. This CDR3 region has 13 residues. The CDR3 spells CASSFSSRTAQHF. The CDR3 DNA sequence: TGTGCCAGCAGTTTTTCGTCGAGGACGGCCCAGCATTTT.

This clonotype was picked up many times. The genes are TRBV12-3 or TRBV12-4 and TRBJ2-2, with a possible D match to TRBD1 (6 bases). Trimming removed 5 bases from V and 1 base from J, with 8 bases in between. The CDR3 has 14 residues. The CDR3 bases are TGTGCCAGCAGTCAACAGGGGAACACCGGGGAGCTGTTTTTT. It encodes CASSQQGNTGELFF.

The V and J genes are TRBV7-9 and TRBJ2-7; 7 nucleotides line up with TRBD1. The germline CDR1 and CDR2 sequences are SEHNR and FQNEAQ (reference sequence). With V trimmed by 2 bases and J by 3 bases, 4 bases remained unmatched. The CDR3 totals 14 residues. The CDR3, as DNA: TGTGCCAGCAGCTTAATGGACAGGTTCTACGAGCAGTACTTC. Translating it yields CASSLMDRFYEQYF.

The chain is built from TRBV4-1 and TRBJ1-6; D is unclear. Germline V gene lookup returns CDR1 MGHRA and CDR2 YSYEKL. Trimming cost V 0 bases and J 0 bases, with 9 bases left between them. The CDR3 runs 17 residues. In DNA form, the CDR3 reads TGCGCCAGCAGCCAAGATCCACAGAGCTCCTATAATTCACCCCTCCACTTT. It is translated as CASSQDPQSSYNSPLHF.

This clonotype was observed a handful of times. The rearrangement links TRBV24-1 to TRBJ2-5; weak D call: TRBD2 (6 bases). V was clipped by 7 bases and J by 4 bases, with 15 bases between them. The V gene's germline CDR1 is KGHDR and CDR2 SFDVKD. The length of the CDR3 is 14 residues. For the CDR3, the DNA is TGTGCCACCAGAACGGGAGAGGTCGTAGAGACCCAGTACTTC. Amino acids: CATRTGEVVETQYF.

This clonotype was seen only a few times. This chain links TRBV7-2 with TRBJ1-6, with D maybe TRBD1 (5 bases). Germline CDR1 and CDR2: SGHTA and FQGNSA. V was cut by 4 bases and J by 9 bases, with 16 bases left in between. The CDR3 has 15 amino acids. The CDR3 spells CASSSSGTMGSPLHF. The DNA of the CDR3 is TGTGCCAGCAGCTCCTCGGGGACGATGGGTTCACCCCTCCACTTT.

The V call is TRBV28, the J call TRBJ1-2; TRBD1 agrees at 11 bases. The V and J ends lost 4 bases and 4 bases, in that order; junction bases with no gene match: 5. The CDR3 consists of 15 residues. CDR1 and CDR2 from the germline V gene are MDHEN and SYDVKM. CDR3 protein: CASSSGQGAVYGYTF. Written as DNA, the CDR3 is TGTGCCAGCAGTTCAGGACAGGGGGCTGTCTATGGCTACACCTTC.

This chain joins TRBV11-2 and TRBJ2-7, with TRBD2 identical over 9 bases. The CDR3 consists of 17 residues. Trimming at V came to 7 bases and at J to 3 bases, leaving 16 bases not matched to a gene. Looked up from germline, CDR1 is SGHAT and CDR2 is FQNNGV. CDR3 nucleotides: TGTGCCAGCAACACCGTGCGGAGGCGGGGGGGCAGCTACGAGCAGTACGTC. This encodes CASNTVRRRGGSYEQYV.

Written as DNA, the CDR3 is TGTGCCAGCAGCCCACCCCTTCGACTAGCAGTACACGAGCAGTACTTC. Residues: CASSPPLRLAVHEQYF. The chain carries TRBV7-9 and TRBJ2-7; the match to TRBD2 covers 7 bases. CDR1 and CDR2 from the germline V gene are SEHNR and FQNEAQ (reference sequence). The CDR3 runs to 16 residues. The V segment lost 5 bases and the J segment 5 bases; nucleotides outside the gene matches: 15. Supplemented by reference TRBV7-9 and TRBJ2-7, the full variable domain reads DTGVSQNPRHKITKRGQNVTFRCDPISEHNRLYWYRQTLGQGPEFLTYFQNEAQLEKSRLLSDRFSAERPKGSFSTLEIQRTEQGDSAMYLCASSPPLRLAVHEQYFGPGTRLTVT.

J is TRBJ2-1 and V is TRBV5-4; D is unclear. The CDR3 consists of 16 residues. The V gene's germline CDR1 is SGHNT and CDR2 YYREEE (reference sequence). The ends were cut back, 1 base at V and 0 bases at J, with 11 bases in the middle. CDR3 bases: TGTGCCAGCAGCTTGTACGGACGGACCTCCTACAATGAGCAGTTCTTC. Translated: CASSLYGRTSYNEQFF.

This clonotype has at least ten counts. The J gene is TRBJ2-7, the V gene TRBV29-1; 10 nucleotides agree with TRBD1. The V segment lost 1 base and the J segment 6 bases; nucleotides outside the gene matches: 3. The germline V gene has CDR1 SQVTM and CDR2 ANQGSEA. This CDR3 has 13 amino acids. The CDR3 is CSVEGTGGSEQYF. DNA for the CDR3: TGCAGCGTTGAAGGGACAGGGGGTTCCGAGCAGTACTTC.